The subject of this entry is one T cell receptor (beta chain). Using immunoSEQ multiplex PCR, the repertoire was profiled, and TCRdb retains in-frame clones only, with some absent. This sample has some 100,000 clones, with approximately 79% found just once. The data were obtained in a study of blood T cell repertoires in COVID-19. The germline CDR1 and CDR2 sequences are SGHNT and YENEEA. V lost 5 bases, J lost 5 bases, and 10 bases stayed unmatched. The length of the CDR3 is 15 residues. The chain combines TRBV11-3 with TRBJ2-3, with 7 bases lining up with TRBD2. The sample taken for sequencing was peripheral blood. This TCR was sampled from a man aged 50 to 60 with acute or convalescent COVID-19. This chain's CDR3 is CASSLGGSGGDTQYF. CDR3 nucleotides: TGTGCCAGCAGCCTGGGAGGGTCCGGGGGAGATACGCAGTATTTT.